Following are 27 T cell receptor beta chains from one sample sequenced in a study of control samples from healthy donors and cancer patients. TCRdb keeps only in-frame clones here, not all; method: immunoSEQ multiplex PCR. This sample has about 160,000 clones, with 70% to 90% found just once. Sample: blood. The receptor set was obtained from a man aged 25-45 years in good health.

Here the CDR3 DNA reads TGTGCCAGCAGTGTCCCGAGTGTTCCTTATGGCTACACCTTC. This codes for CASSVPSVPYGYTF. The chain is built from TRBV6-6 and TRBJ1-2, with D uncertain. The germline gives CDR1 MNHNY, CDR2 SVGAGI (reference sequence). The CDR3 is 14 amino acids. V lost 5 bases and J 5 bases, leaving 15 bases between the germline ends.

This clone was seen more than once but under ten times. CDR3: CATSRGRGDNSPLHF. The CDR3 bases are TGTGCCACCAGCAGAGGGAGGGGGGATAATTCACCCCTCCACTTT. This chain links TRBV15 with TRBJ1-6; weak D call: TRBD1 (6 bases). The CDR3 spans 15 residues. V lost 1 base and J lost 5, with 9 bases in between. Germline V CDR1 and CDR2: LNHNV, YYDKDF (reference sequence).

This chain connects TRBV18 to TRBJ1-1, with D possibly matching TRBD1 (6 bases). Germline V gives CDR1 KGHSH, CDR2 LQKENI. V lost 3 bases and J lost 1, with 15 bases in between. This CDR3 has 16 amino acids. The CDR3 DNA reads TGTGCCAGCTCACCCGAAGAAATGGACAGGAACACTGAAGCTTTCTTT. It translates to CASSPEEMDRNTEAFF.

The V call is TRBV9, the J call TRBJ1-1; D is possibly TRBD1 (5 bases). The ends were cut back, 4 bases at V and 3 bases at J, with 16 bases in the middle. This CDR3 is built from 15 residues. Germline CDR1 reads SGDLS; CDR2 reads YYNGEE. CDR3 region: CASSPRVEVYTEAFF. As DNA, the CDR3 is TGTGCCAGCAGCCCCAGGGTTGAGGTATACACTGAAGCTTTCTTT.

V is TRBV7-9 and J is TRBJ2-7; TRBD1 agrees at 12 bases. Germline CDR1 is SEHNR and CDR2 is FQNEAQ (reference sequence). V lost 5 bases, J lost 5 bases, and 4 bases stayed unmatched. The CDR3 has 14 residues. The CDR3 region is CASSLGTGGHEQYF. CDR3 nucleotide sequence: TGTGCCAGCAGCCTGGGGACAGGGGGCCACGAGCAGTACTTC.

The CDR3 here is CSVGNTGNYEQYF. CDR3 bases: TGCAGCGTTGGGAATACTGGGAACTACGAGCAGTACTTC. This chain connects TRBV29-1 to TRBJ2-7, with D uncertain. Germline V gene data show CDR1 as SQVTM and CDR2 as ANQGSEA. V was shortened by 4 bases and J by 3 bases, with 13 bases between the two germline ends. The CDR3 is made up of 13 amino acids.

This rearrangement joins TRBV27 to TRBJ1-5; D unresolved. The CDR3 has 12 amino acids. The ends were cut back, 6 bases at V and 4 bases at J, with 7 bases in the middle. Germline CDR1 is MNHEY and CDR2 is SMNVEV (reference sequence). The CDR3 nucleotides read TGTGCCAGCAGCTCGGGGAATCAGCCCCAGCATTTT. The encoded protein is CASSSGNQPQHF.

The chain recombines TRBV11-3 with TRBJ2-1; 9 nucleotides line up with TRBD2. V lost 5 bases to trimming and J lost 2 bases; unmatched junction nucleotides: 1. The CDR3 is 14 amino acids. Germline CDR1 reads SGHNT; CDR2 reads YENEEA. The CDR3: CASSAGGPYNEQFF. The CDR3 DNA is TGTGCCAGCAGCGCGGGGGGGCCCTACAATGAGCAGTTCTTC.

This chain links TRBV21-1 with TRBJ1-5; the table's TRBD1 call for D was not verified on the DNA. TRBV21-1 is listed as a pseudogene. The CDR3 extends over 21 amino acids. The CDR3 region is CASSKVNSPRQGNYGNQPQHF. CDR3 sequence (DNA): TGTGCCAGCAGCAAAGTAAATTCACCGAGACAGGGGAATTATGGCAATCAGCCCCAGCATTTT.

The chain is built from TRBV21-1 and TRBJ1-1. TRBV21-1 represents a pseudogene. The CDR3 sequence is 19 residues long. The DNA of the CDR3 is TGTGCCACTACTCCGGGACCCCAGACGTCCATACCCAGGGAAACTGAAGCTTTCTTT. The encoded protein is CATTPGPQTSIPRETEAFF.

This chain joins TRBV7-9 and TRBJ2-6, with D possibly TRBD1 on 5 matching bases. CDR1 is SEHNR, CDR2 FQNEAQ, per germline (reference sequence). The CDR3 consists of 15 residues. V dropped 5 bases and J dropped 0 bases, with 8 bases sitting between them. This CDR3 reads CASSQTGSGANVLTF. CDR3 coding DNA: TGTGCCAGCAGCCAAACAGGCTCTGGGGCCAACGTCCTGACTTTC.

V usage is TRBV4-1 and J usage is TRBJ2-3; TRBD2 matches 7 bases. CDR1 MGHRA and CDR2 YSYEKL come from the germline V gene. The ends lost 5 bases at V and 1 base at J; junction bases unmatched: 6. The CDR3 runs 15 residues. Written as DNA, the CDR3 is TGCGCCAGCAGCTCCGGGACTACCGGCACAGATACGCAGTATTTT. It specifies CASSSGTTGTDTQYF.

This clone appeared a single time. V gene TRBV27 combines with J gene TRBJ1-5; 9 bases line up with TRBD1. Germline CDR1 reads MNHEY; CDR2 reads SMNVEV (reference sequence). The J segment lost 6 bases and the V segment lost 2 bases, leaving 11 bases of the junction unmatched. The CDR3 is 17 amino acids. CDR3 residues: CASSLSPSTGGVQPQHF. For the CDR3, the DNA is TGTGCCAGCAGTTTAAGCCCATCGACAGGGGGAGTTCAGCCCCAGCATTTT.

The CDR3 sequence is CASSAGTGDYSPLHF. The DNA for the CDR3 is TGTGCCAGCAGCGCCGGGACAGGGGATTATTCACCCCTCCACTTT. The J gene is TRBJ1-6, the V gene TRBV7-8, with 10 bases that match TRBD1. The CDR3 has 15 residues. CDR1 is SGHVS, CDR2 FQNEAQ, per germline. Trimming cost V 5 bases and J 8 bases; bases outside gene matches: 6.

The CDR3 nucleotides read TGTGCCAGCAGCCCTAGCGGCCTATCGAACACCGGGGAGCTGTTTTTT. It is translated as CASSPSGLSNTGELFF. The chain uses TRBV7-9 and TRBJ2-2, with 7 bases fitting TRBD2. The ends lost 5 bases at V and 0 bases at J; junction bases unmatched: 6. Germline V CDR1 and CDR2: SEHNR, FQNEAQ (reference sequence). CDR3 length equals 16 residues.

The chain employs TRBV29-1 and TRBJ1-2; the D is unclear. The CDR3 runs 12 residues. The germline V gene encodes CDR1 SQVTM and CDR2 ANQGSEA. V gave up 3 bases and J gave up 1 base, with 6 bases separating them. Here the CDR3 DNA reads TGCAGCGTTGAGGGCAATAACTATGGCTACACCTTC. This codes for CSVEGNNYGYTF. The complete variable domain, with remaining parts taken from reference TRBV29-1 and TRBJ1-2, reads SAVISQKPSRDICQRGTSLTIQCQVDSQVTMMFWYRQQPGQSLTLIATANQGSEATYESGFVIDKFPISRPNLTFSTLTVSNMSPEDSSIYLCSVEGNNYGYTFGSGTRLTVV.

This clone was counted between two and nine times. This chain uses TRBV6-5 with TRBJ1-2; D uncertain. This CDR3 region has 12 residues. V was clipped by 5 bases and J by 8 bases, with 12 bases between them. Germline V gene lookup returns CDR1 MNHEY and CDR2 SVGAGI. CDR3 bases: TGTGCCAGCAGTAAATCATGGGAGGGCTACACCTTC. Its translation: CASSKSWEGYTF.

The V call is TRBV28, the J call TRBJ1-6, with 10 bases lining up with TRBD1. CDR3 size: 15 residues. The junction had 3 bases not matched to a gene; V was cut back by 3 bases and J by 7 bases. In germline, CDR1 is MDHEN, CDR2 SYDVKM. CDR3 bases: TGTGCCAGCAGTTTCGGGGACAGGGGCAATTCACCCCTCCACTTT. Translated: CASSFGDRGNSPLHF.

The chain's CDR3 is CATRGNSYEQYF. The CDR3 DNA reads as TGTGCCACGCGAGGCAACTCCTACGAGCAGTACTTC. The gene calls are TRBV27 and TRBJ2-7; D unresolved. V was shortened by 10 bases and J by 0 bases, with 10 bases between the two germline ends. The germline CDR1 and CDR2 sequences are MNHEY and SMNVEV (reference sequence). This CDR3 has 12 residues.

V and J are TRBV10-3 and TRBJ2-1; possible D gene TRBD2, 6 bases. V gave up 6 bases and J gave up 7 bases, with 22 bases separating them. The CDR3 consists of 16 residues. The V gene's germline CDR1 is ENHRY and CDR2 SYGVKD. The CDR3 spells CAISTPSGRGPNEQFF. In DNA form, the CDR3 reads TGTGCCATCAGCACCCCCTCTGGGCGGGGACCTAATGAGCAGTTCTTC.

This clone has only one observation. The V call is TRBV18, the J call TRBJ1-1, with a weak D call TRBD1 (5 bases). This CDR3 has 14 residues. V dropped 1 base and J dropped 1 base, with 7 bases sitting between them. CDR1 is KGHSH and CDR2 is LQKENI in the germline V gene. This CDR3 is CASSPRGKNTEAFF. CDR3 bases: TGTGCCAGCTCACCACGGGGGAAGAACACTGAAGCTTTCTTT.

V usage is TRBV4-1 and J usage is TRBJ2-7; possible D gene TRBD1, 7 bases. Looked up from germline, CDR1 is MGHRA and CDR2 is YSYEKL. Deletions cut 5 bases from V and 2 bases from J, with 13 bases between. The length of the CDR3 is 14 residues. The CDR3 DNA is TGCGCCAGCAGCTCGCAGGGGGGTCCCTACGAGCAGTACTTC. Translation gives CASSSQGGPYEQYF.

The rearrangement uses TRBV10-3 and TRBJ1-1; D remains ambiguous. The CDR3 has 17 amino acids. Trimming took 6 bases from V and 0 from J, leaving 20 bases between them. Germline V CDR1 and CDR2: ENHRY, SYGVKD. The CDR3 reads CAIRQDPPSTMNTEAFF. The CDR3 DNA is TGTGCCATCAGGCAGGACCCCCCTAGCACGATGAACACTGAAGCTTTCTTT.

This clone appeared a single time. The chain joins TRBV10-3 to TRBJ2-5; unclear D gene. There are 16 residues in the CDR3. Germline CDR1 and CDR2: ENHRY and SYGVKD. V was cut by 0 bases and J by 0 bases, with 11 bases left in between. The CDR3 nucleotides read TGTGCCATCAGTGAGTCAGCTGGGCGGTACCAAGAGACCCAGTACTTC. It specifies CAISESAGRYQETQYF.

This rearrangement joins TRBV18 to TRBJ1-1, with a tentative D call TRBD1 (5 bases). The CDR3 extends over 11 amino acids. The germline V and J ends were trimmed by 9 bases and 5 bases, with 10 bases remaining between them. Germline CDR1 is KGHSH and CDR2 is LQKENI. The DNA for the CDR3 is TGTGCCAGTATACAGGAGACTGAAGCTTTCTTT. Protein: CASIQETEAFF. Full variable domain (outside the CDR3, taken from reference TRBV18 and TRBJ1-1): NAGVMQNPRHLVRRRGQEARLRCSPMKGHSHVYWYRQLPEEGLKFMVYLQKENIIDESGMPKERFSAEFPKEGPSILRIQQVVRGDSAAYFCASIQETEAFFGQGTRLTVV.

The CDR3 loop is CASSLGTGLEQYF. DNA for the CDR3: TGTGCCAGCAGCCTCGGGACAGGGTTGGAGCAGTACTTC. J is TRBJ2-7 and V is TRBV11-3, with 9 positions matching TRBD1. This CDR3 region has 13 residues. Trimming at V came to 5 bases and at J to 7 bases, leaving 6 bases not matched to a gene. CDR1 and CDR2 (germline): SGHNT, YENEEA.

The rearrangement links TRBV10-1 to TRBJ1-5; unclear D gene. Germline V CDR1 and CDR2: WNHNN, SYGVQD (reference sequence). V was pared by 10 bases and J by 7 bases, with 8 bases between. The CDR3 contains 10 residues. CDR3: CAIEGQPQHF. CDR3 bases: TGCGCCATAGAGGGACAGCCCCAGCATTTT.